This T cell receptor beta chain emerged from a study of OX40 agonist ivuxolimab in advanced cancers. V dropped 1 base and J dropped 1 base, with 9 bases sitting between them. The length of the CDR3 is 14 residues. Germline-derived CDR1 and CDR2 are SGHDT and YYEEEE. The table lists this clone with a count of one. TCRdb's table, derived via immunoSEQ multiplex PCR, lists solely in-frame clones and lacks some. Among more than 80,000 clones listed, roughly 89% were seen once. This receptor was taken from an adult with an advanced solid tumor such as melanoma, head and neck, liver or kidney cancer. The V call is TRBV5-6, the J call TRBJ2-7; D ambiguous. This material consisted of CD4+ or CD8+ T cells sorted from blood, taken in a trial of the OX40 agonist ivuxolimab. CDR3 amino acids: CASSLLQASYEQYF. Written as DNA, the CDR3 is TGTGCCAGCAGCTTGTTGCAGGCTTCCTACGAGCAGTACTTC.